One TCR beta chain is described in this entry. This CDR3 has 11 amino acids. V gave up 6 bases and J gave up 7 bases, with 10 bases separating them. Germline values: CDR1 MNHEY, CDR2 SVGAGI. These data originate in a study of blood T cell repertoires in COVID-19. For the study at large: The United States, Italy and Spain supplied acute and convalescent COVID-19 samples.

Assay: immunoSEQ multiplex PCR; the TCRdb copy retains only in-frame clones and omits some. Here the sample spans about 86,000 clones, roughly 80% being singletons. The TCR was taken from a man aged 50-60 years with acute or convalescent COVID-19. This chain connects TRBV6-5 to TRBJ2-7; D may be TRBD1 (6 bases). The sample was peripheral blood. For the CDR3, the DNA is TGTGCCAGCAGGTTGGGGGCGGAGCAGTACTTC. It encodes CASRLGAEQYF.